A selection of T cell receptor beta chains follows, all from one sample in a study of cytomegalovirus exposure and HLA in healthy donors. The table came from immunoSEQ multiplex PCR; TCRdb's copy has only in-frame clones and leaves some out. Of some 150,000 clones in the sample, approximately 78% were seen once. Sequences were obtained from PBMCs. Receptors originate from a woman aged 45-60 years in good health and CMV-seropositive. The CDR3 runs from the conserved cysteine through the conserved F or W. A D gene is named only where the DNA matches it firmly. Clone sizes are given selectively: once, few, many, or a class where the clone is expanded.

>TRBJ2-2|TRBV7-3|14|NA|NA
CASSLQSPPGELFF
TGTGCCAGCAGCTTACAGTCACCTCCTGGGGAGCTGTTTTTT
>TRBJ2-2|TRBV4-3|15|TRBD1|NA
CASSPRTGDTGELFF
TGCGCCAGCAGCCCCCGGACAGGGGACACCGGGGAGCTGTTTTTT
>TRBJ2-7|TRBV14|13|NA|NA
CASSQASTYEQYF
TGTGCCAGCAGCCAAGCGTCCACCTACGAGCAGTACTTC
>TRBJ1-2|TRBV28|14|NA|NA
CASSFGNSNYGYTF
TGTGCCAGCAGTTTCGGGAATTCTAACTATGGCTACACCTTC
>TRBJ1-1|TRBV7-2|14|TRBD1|NA
CASSFLLGTVEAFF
TGTGCCAGCAGCTTCCTTCTCGGGACAGTCGAAGCTTTCTTT
>TRBJ1-2|TRBV20-1|11|NA|NA
CSASPRYGYTF
TGCAGTGCCTCCCCCCGGTATGGCTACACCTTC
>TRBJ1-1|TRBV2|11|TRBD1|once
CAGQGASEAFF
TGTGCCGGACAGGGGGCTTCTGAAGCTTTCTTT
>TRBJ1-1|TRBV7-8|14|NA|NA
CASSLSGGNTEAFF
TGTGCCAGCAGCTTAAGTGGAGGGAACACTGAAGCTTTCTTT
>TRBJ1-1|TRBV7-2|15|NA|once
CASSYLGHQNTEAFF
TGTGCCAGCAGCTACCTCGGACATCAAAACACTGAAGCTTTCTTT
>TRBJ2-5|TRBV2|15|TRBD2|once
CASSDVSGRWETQYF
TGTGCCAGCAGTGATGTTAGCGGGAGGTGGGAGACCCAGTACTTC
>TRBJ2-1|TRBV5-4|16|TRBD2|NA
CASSSLGLAGPNEQFF
TGTGCCAGCAGCTCCTTGGGACTAGCGGGACCCAATGAGCAGTTCTTC
>TRBJ1-1|TRBV6-5|14|NA|NA
CASSYRAEGTEAFF
TGTGCCAGCAGTTACAGGGCGGAGGGCACTGAAGCTTTCTTT
>TRBJ2-3|TRBV18|16|NA|NA
CASSPPGGVPTDTQYF
TGTGCCAGCTCACCACCGGGGGGAGTCCCCACAGATACGCAGTATTTT
>TRBJ2-7|TRBV30|13|NA|NA
CAWSKDSLYEQYF
TGTGCCTGGAGTAAGGACAGCCTCTACGAGCAGTACTTC
>TRBJ1-4|TRBV28|13|NA|NA
CASSPPANEKLFF
TGTGCCAGCAGTCCCCCGGCTAATGAAAAACTGTTTTTT
>TRBJ2-5|TRBV2|16|TRBD2|NA
CASSGPTSGRIKTQYF
TGTGCCAGCAGTGGTCCGACTAGCGGGAGGATAAAGACCCAGTACTTC
>TRBJ1-2|TRBV6-1|12|NA|NA
CASSEASFGYTF
TGTGCCAGCAGTGAAGCGTCATTTGGCTACACCTTC
>TRBJ1-6|TRBV6-5|14|NA|NA
CASSYSIVYSPLHF
TGTGCCAGCAGTTACTCGATTGTCTACTCACCCCTCCACTTT
>TRBJ2-5|TRBV27|15|TRBD2|NA
CASSLSGVRQETQYF
TGTGCCAGCAGTTTAAGCGGGGTGAGGCAAGAGACCCAGTACTTC
>TRBJ2-1|TRBV19|15|NA|NA
CASSLISVPYNEQFF
TGTGCCAGTAGCCTCATCTCGGTCCCCTACAATGAGCAGTTCTTC
>TRBJ2-5|TRBV5-1|14|NA|NA
CASSPGGTGSTQYF
TGCGCCAGCAGCCCAGGGGGGACGGGCTCTACCCAGTACTTC
>TRBJ2-3|TRBV28|14|TRBD2|NA
CASRQREGSDTQYF
TGTGCCAGCAGGCAGCGGGAGGGGTCAGATACGCAGTATTTT
>TRBJ2-7|TRBV27|14|NA|few
CASRPQGIGYEQYF
TGTGCCAGCAGACCTCAGGGAATAGGCTACGAGCAGTACTTC
>TRBJ1-1|TRBV19|13|NA|NA
CASREGWSTEAFF
TGTGCCAGTAGAGAGGGATGGTCCACTGAAGCTTTCTTT
>TRBJ2-3|TRBV7-2|14|NA|NA
CASSSDRSGDTQYF
TGTGCCAGCAGTTCAGACAGGTCTGGAGATACGCAGTATTTT
>TRBJ1-4|TRBV18|15|NA|NA
CASSPSAGTNEKLFF
TGTGCCAGCTCACCATCGGCAGGGACTAATGAAAAACTGTTTTTT
>TRBJ2-5|TRBV7-9|15|TRBD1|NA
CASSRWTGVTETQYF
TGTGCCAGCAGCCGTTGGACAGGGGTGACGGAGACCCAGTACTTC
>TRBJ1-1|TRBV7-8|14|NA|once
CASSPSGRGTEAFF
TGTGCCAGCAGCCCCAGTGGTCGGGGGACTGAAGCTTTCTTT
>TRBJ1-1|TRBV9|12|NA|NA
CASSVDGGGAFF
TGTGCCAGCAGCGTAGATGGGGGGGGAGCTTTCTTT
>TRBJ2-1|TRBV6-4|15|NA|NA
CASSEAPGLPNPQFF
TGTGCCAGCAGTGAGGCACCGGGACTCCCAAACCCCCAGTTCTTC
>TRBJ2-3|TRBV6-1|13|NA|once
CASATGEVDTQYF
TGTGCCAGCGCAACAGGGGAGGTAGATACGCAGTATTTT
>TRBJ2-7|TRBV2|14|TRBD2|NA
CASMVRGGAYEQYF
TGTGCCAGCATGGTTCGGGGGGGCGCCTACGAGCAGTACTTC
>TRBJ2-3|TRBV13|16|NA|NA
CASSLAGGPSTDTQYF
TGTGCCAGCAGCTTAGCGGGGGGCCCTAGCACAGATACGCAGTATTTT
>TRBJ1-4|TRBV12-5|14|NA|NA
CASGFGATNEKLFF
TGTGCTAGTGGTTTCGGTGCAACTAATGAAAAACTGTTTTTT
>TRBJ1-2|TRBV9|14|NA|NA
CASSVRQDNYGYTF
TGTGCCAGCAGCGTTAGACAGGATAACTATGGCTACACCTTC
>TRBJ1-5|TRBV25-1|15|NA|NA
CASSPKGGSNQPQHF
TGTGCCAGCAGTCCCAAGGGAGGGAGCAATCAGCCCCAGCATTTT
>TRBJ2-5|TRBV30|15|TRBD2|NA
CAWSVGLAGQETQYF
TGTGCCTGGAGTGTAGGGCTAGCGGGACAAGAGACCCAGTACTTC
>TRBJ2-5|TRBV5-1|14|NA|NA
CASSLGQLLREQYF
TGCGCCAGCAGCTTGGGACAGCTATTACGGGAGCAGTACTTC
>TRBJ2-1|TRBV19|14|TRBD2|NA
CASSGSGIYNEQFF
TGTGCCAGTAGTGGTAGCGGGATTTACAATGAGCAGTTCTTC
>TRBJ1-1|TRBV5-8|15|TRBD1|once
CASSTLDREGTEAFF
TGTGCCAGCAGCACATTGGACAGGGAGGGAACTGAAGCTTTCTTT
>TRBJ1-2|TRBV6-1|14|TRBD1|NA
CASSEWKGADGYTF
TGTGCCAGCAGTGAATGGAAGGGGGCTGATGGCTACACCTTC
>TRBJ1-1|TRBV6-5|14|NA|few
CASSYSAGEREAFF
TGTGCCAGCAGTTACTCGGCAGGGGAGCGGGAAGCTTTCTTC
>TRBJ2-5|TRBV5-1|17|TRBD2|NA
CASSLPVAGTGGETQYF
TGCGCCAGCAGCTTGCCCGTGGCAGGGACGGGAGGGGAGACCCAGTACTTC
>TRBJ1-3|TRBV30|13|NA|NA
CAWSTGSGNTIYF
TGTGCCTGGAGTACAGGGTCGGGAAACACCATATATTTT
>TRBJ2-1|TRBV10-3|15|TRBD1|NA
CAIRNGQDSYNEQFF
TGTGCCATCAGAAATGGACAGGACTCCTACAATGAGCAGTTCTTC
>TRBJ2-7|TRBV5-1|14|NA|NA
CASSLTIRGYEQYF
TGCGCCAGCAGCTTGACCATTAGGGGCTACGAGCAGTACTTC
>TRBJ2-7|TRBV19|14|NA|NA
CASSRTVPVYEQYF
TGTGCCAGTAGTCGGACAGTCCCTGTCTACGAGCAGTACTTC
>TRBJ2-1|TRBV27|20|TRBD2|NA
CASSLFFLPIAGGSYNEQFF
TGTGCCAGCAGTTTATTCTTTTTACCTATAGCGGGAGGATCCTACAATGAGCAGTTCTTC
>TRBJ1-2|TRBV14|14|NA|few
CASSQDLGLYGYTF
TGTGCCAGCAGCCAAGACTTGGGGCTCTATGGCTACACCTTC
>TRBJ1-2|TRBV4-1|14|NA|NA
CASSLPGGNYGYTF
TGCGCCAGCAGCCTACCCGGGGGGAACTATGGCTACACCTTC
>TRBJ2-1|TRBV5-1|16|TRBD2|NA
CASSGLAGGPYNEQFF
TGCGCCAGCAGCGGATTAGCGGGAGGGCCTTACAATGAGCAGTTCTTC
>TRBJ2-2|TRBV7-9|15|NA|NA
CASDPGAANTGELFF
TGTGCCAGCGACCCAGGGGCCGCGAACACCGGGGAGCTGTTTTTT
>TRBJ2-1|TRBV4-3|13|NA|NA
CASSQDSYNEQFF
TGCGCCAGCAGCCAAGATAGCTACAATGAGCAGTTCTTC
>TRBJ2-2|TRBV5-1|17|TRBD2|NA
CASSLAVGGLDTGELFF
TGCGCCAGCAGCTTGGCTGTGGGAGGGCTCGACACCGGGGAGCTGTTTTTT
>TRBJ1-5|TRBV9|16|TRBD1|NA
CASSVTDRGGGQPQHF
TGTGCCAGCAGCGTAACGGACAGGGGAGGCGGTCAGCCCCAGCATTTT
>TRBJ2-3|TRBV5-1|15|NA|NA
CASSLVGAGTDTQYF
TGCGCCAGCAGCTTGGTGGGAGCGGGTACAGATACGCAGTATTTT
>TRBJ2-3|TRBV7-9|15|NA|NA
CASSLTVLSTDTQYF
TGTGCCAGCAGCTTGACAGTCCTAAGCACAGATACGCAGTATTTT
>TRBJ1-4|TRBV5-4|17|NA|NA
CASSFSRESFRDEKLFF
TGTGCCAGCAGTTTCTCCCGGGAGAGTTTTCGGGATGAAAAACTGTTTTTT
>TRBJ2-5|TRBV19|14|TRBD1|NA
CASSMYRGSETQYF
TGTGCCAGTAGTATGTACAGGGGGTCAGAGACCCAGTACTTC
>TRBJ2-3|TRBV27|14|NA|NA
CASSLTVATDTQYF
TGTGCCAGCAGTCTCACTGTTGCCACAGATACGCAGTATTTT